One and the same sample provided the 4 T cell receptor beta chains below, sequenced in a study of OX40 agonist ivuxolimab in advanced cancers. Measured with immunoSEQ multiplex PCR; TCRdb has only the in-frame clones, and not every one. The sample holds roughly 74,000 clones, 84% seen once. The input for sequencing was CD4+ or CD8+ T cells sorted from blood, taken in a trial of the OX40 agonist ivuxolimab. The origin of the receptors is an adult with an advanced solid tumor such as melanoma, head and neck, liver or kidney cancer.

This clone was found a few times. The CDR3 DNA is TGTGCCATCGACGAGACAGGAGTTGGTGGAAACACCATATATTTT. Translation gives CAIDETGVGGNTIYF. The chain is built from TRBV10-3 and TRBJ1-3; perhaps TRBD1 as D (6 bases). Germline CDR1 and CDR2: ENHRY and SYGVKD. This CDR3 is 15 amino acids long. Trimming took 8 bases from V and 3 from J, leaving 17 bases between them.

V gene TRBV6-1 combines with J gene TRBJ1-2, with D possibly TRBD1 on 6 matching bases. The CDR3 covers 12 residues. Trimming cost V 4 bases and J 7 bases, with 10 bases left between them. From germline, CDR1 is MNHNS and CDR2 SASEGT. CDR3 nucleotide sequence: TGTGCCAGCAGTGCGACAGGTGCTGGCTACACCTTC. Its protein is CASSATGAGYTF.

The chain carries TRBV5-4 and TRBJ1-1, with a tentative D call TRBD1 (6 bases). CDR1 is SGHNT and CDR2 is YYREEE in the germline V gene (reference sequence). The ends were cut back, 3 bases at V and 1 base at J, with 13 bases in the middle. The CDR3 is made up of 15 amino acids. For the CDR3, the DNA is TGTGCCAGCAGCTGGGGGGCAGGGGCGAACACTGAAGCTTTCTTT. As protein: CASSWGAGANTEAFF.

V gene TRBV4-1 combines with J gene TRBJ2-7; no definite D call. Looked up from germline, CDR1 is MGHRA and CDR2 is YSYEKL. CDR3 length equals 15 residues. V shed 0 bases and J shed 3 bases, with 12 bases lying between them. The CDR3 nucleotides read TGCGCCAGCAGCCAAGAGGTGCAGCGATACTACGAGCAGTACTTC. It translates to CASSQEVQRYYEQYF.